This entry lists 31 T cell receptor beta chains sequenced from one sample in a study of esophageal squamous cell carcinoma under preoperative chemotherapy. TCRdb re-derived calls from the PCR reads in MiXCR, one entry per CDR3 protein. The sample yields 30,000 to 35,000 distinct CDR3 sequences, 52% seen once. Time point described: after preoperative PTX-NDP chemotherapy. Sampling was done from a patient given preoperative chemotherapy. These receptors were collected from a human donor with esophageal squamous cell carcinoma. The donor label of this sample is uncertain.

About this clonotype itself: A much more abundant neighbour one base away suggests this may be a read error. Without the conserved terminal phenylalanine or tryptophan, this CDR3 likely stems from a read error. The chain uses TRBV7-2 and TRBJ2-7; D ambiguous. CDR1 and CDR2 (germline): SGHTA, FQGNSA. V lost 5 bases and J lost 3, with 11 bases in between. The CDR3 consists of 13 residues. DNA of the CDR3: TGTGCCAGCAGCCAAGGGTCTTACTACGAGCAGTACTTA. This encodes CASSQGSYYEQYL.

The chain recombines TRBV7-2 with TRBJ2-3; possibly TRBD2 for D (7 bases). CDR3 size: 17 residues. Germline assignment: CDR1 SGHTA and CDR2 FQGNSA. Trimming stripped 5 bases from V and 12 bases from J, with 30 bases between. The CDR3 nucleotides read TGTGCCAGCAGCCGCACGCTGGGGGGGGGGCCAACCAACATTCAGTATTTT. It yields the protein CASSRTLGGGPTNIQYF.

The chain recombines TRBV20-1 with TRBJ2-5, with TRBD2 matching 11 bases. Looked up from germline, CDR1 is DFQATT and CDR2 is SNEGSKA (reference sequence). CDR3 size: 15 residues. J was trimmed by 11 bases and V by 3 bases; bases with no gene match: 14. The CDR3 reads CSASPLAGGDNEQYF. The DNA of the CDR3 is TGCAGTGCTAGCCCCCTAGCGGGGGGTGACAATGAGCAGTACTTC.

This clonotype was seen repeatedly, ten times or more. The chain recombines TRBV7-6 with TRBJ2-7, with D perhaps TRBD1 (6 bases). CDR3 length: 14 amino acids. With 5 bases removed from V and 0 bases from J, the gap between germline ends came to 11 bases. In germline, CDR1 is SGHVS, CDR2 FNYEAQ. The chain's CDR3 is CASSPQGISYEQYF. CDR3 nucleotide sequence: TGTGCCAGCAGCCCTCAGGGGATCTCCTACGAGCAGTACTTC.

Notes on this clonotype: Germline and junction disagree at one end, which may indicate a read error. The CDR3 reads CASSLRTGLEEQFF. CDR3 in DNA: TGTGCCAGCAGCCTAAGGACAGGGTTGGAGGAGCAGTTTTTT. The gene calls are TRBV7-2 and TRBJ2-1; the match to TRBD1 covers 8 bases. The germline V gene encodes CDR1 SGHTA and CDR2 FQGNSA. CDR3 length equals 14 residues.

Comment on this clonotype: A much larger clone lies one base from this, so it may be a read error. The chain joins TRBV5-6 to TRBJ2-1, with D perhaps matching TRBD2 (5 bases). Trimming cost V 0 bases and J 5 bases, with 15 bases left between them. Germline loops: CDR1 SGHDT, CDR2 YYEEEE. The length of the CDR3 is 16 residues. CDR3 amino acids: CASSLELLTGNNEQFF. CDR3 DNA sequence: TGTGCCAGCAGCTTGGAGTTACTAACGGGGAACAATGAGCAGTTCTTC.

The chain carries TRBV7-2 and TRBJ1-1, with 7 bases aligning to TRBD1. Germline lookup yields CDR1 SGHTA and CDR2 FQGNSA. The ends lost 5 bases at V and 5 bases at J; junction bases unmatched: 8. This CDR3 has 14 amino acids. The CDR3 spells CASSRRQGGTEAFF. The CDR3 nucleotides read TGTGCCAGCAGCCGCAGACAGGGTGGAACTGAAGCTTTCTTT. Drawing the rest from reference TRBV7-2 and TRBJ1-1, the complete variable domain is GAGVSQSPSNKVTEKGKDVELRCDPISGHTALYWYRQSLGQGLEFLIYFQGNSAPDKSGLPSDRFSAERTGGSVSTLTIQRTQQEDSAVYLCASSRRQGGTEAFFGQGTRLTVV.

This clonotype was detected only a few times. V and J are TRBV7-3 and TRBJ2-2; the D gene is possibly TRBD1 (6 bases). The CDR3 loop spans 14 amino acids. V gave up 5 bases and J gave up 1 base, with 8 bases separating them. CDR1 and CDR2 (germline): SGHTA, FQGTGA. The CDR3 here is CASSLTGNTGELFF. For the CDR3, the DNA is TGTGCCAGCAGCCTGACAGGGAACACCGGGGAGCTGTTTTTT.

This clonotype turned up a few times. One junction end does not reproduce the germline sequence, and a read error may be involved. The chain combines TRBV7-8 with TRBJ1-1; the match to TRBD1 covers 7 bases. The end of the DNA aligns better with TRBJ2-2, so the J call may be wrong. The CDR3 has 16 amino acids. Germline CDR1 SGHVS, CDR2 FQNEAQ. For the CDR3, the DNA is TGTGCCAGCAGCCGCCTAGGGGGTGCAAACACAGGGGCGCTGTTTTTT. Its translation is CASSRLGGANTGALFF.

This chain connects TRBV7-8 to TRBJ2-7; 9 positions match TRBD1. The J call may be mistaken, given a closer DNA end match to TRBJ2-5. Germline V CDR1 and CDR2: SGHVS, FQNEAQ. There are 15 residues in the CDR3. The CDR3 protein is CASSLDRGQGETQYF. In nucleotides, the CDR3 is TGTGCCAGCAGCTTAGATCGGGGACAGGGCGAGACCCAGTACTTC.

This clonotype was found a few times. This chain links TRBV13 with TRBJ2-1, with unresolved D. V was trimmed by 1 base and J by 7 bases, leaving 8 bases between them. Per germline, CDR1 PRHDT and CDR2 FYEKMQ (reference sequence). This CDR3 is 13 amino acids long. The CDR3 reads CASSLEVKNEQFF. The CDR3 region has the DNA TGTGCCAGCAGCTTAGAGGTCAAGAATGAGCAGTTCTTC.

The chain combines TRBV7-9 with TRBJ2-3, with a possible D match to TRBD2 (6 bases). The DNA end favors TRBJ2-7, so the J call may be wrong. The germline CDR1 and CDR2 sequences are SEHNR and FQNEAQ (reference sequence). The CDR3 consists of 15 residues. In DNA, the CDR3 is TGTGGCCGCGGCCCGGGAGAGAGAGCCAAAAATACGCAGTACTTC. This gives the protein CGRGPGERAKNTQYF.

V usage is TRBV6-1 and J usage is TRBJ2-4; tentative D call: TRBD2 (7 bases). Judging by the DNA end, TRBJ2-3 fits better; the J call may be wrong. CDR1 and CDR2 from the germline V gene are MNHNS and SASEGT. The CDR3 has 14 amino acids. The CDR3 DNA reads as TGTGCCAGCAGGGGGGGGCTAGCCAACAACACTCAGTATTTT. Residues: CASRGGLANNTQYF.

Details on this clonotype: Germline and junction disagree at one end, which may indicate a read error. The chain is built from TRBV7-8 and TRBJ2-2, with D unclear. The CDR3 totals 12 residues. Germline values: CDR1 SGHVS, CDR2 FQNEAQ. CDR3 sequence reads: CASSANTGEQFF. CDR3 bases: TGTGCCAGCAGCGCAAACACCGGTGAGCAGTTTTTC. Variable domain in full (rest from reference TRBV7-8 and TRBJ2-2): GAGVSQSPRYKVAKRGQDVALRCDPISGHVSLFWYQQALGQGPEFLTYFQNEAQLDKSGLPSDRFFAERPEGSVSTLKIQRTQQEDSAVYLCASSANTGEQFFGEGSRLTVL.

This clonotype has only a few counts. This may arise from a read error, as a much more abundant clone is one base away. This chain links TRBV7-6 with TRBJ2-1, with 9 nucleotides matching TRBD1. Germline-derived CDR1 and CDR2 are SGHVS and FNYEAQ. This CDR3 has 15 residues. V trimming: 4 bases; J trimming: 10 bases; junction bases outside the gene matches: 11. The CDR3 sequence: CASSSPGQGPYEQFF. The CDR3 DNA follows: TGTGCCAGCAGCTCCCCGGGACAGGGCCCCTACGAGCAGTTCTTC.

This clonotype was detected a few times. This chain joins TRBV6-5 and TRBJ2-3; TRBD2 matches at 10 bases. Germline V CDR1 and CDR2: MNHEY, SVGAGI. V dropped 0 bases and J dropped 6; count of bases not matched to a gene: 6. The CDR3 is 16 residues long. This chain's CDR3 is CASSYSAGGAVDTQYF. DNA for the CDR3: TGTGCCAGCAGTTACTCAGCGGGAGGGGCGGTGGATACGCAGTATTTT.

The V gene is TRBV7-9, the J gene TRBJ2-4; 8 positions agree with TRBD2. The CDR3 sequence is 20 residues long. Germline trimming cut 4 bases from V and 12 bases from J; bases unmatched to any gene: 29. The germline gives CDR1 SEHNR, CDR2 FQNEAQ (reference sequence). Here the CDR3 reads CASSSSPGTRGGCTKNTQYF. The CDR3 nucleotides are TGTGCCAGCAGCTCCAGTCCCGGGACTAGGGGGGGCTGTACCAAAAATACTCAGTACTTC.

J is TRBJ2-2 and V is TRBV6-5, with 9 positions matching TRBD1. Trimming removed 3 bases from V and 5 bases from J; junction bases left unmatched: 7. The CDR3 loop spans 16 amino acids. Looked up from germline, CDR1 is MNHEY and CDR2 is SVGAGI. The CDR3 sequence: CASSYVGQGRTGELFF. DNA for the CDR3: TGTGCCAGCAGTTATGTGGGACAGGGAAGGACCGGGGAGCTGTTTTTT.

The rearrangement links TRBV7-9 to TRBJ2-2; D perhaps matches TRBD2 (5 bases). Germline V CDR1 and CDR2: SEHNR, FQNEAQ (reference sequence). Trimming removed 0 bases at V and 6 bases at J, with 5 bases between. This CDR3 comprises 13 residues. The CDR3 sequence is CASSLAEAGELFF. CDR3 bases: TGTGCCAGCAGCTTAGCGGAGGCCGGGGAGCTGTTTTTT.

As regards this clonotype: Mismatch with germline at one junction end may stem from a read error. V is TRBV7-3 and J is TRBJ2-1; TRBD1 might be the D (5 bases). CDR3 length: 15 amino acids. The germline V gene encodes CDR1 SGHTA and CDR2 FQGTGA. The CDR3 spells CASGRAGPGAYVLTF. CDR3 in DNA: TGTGCCAGCGGCAGGGCAGGGCCTGGGGCCTACGTCCTGACCTTC.

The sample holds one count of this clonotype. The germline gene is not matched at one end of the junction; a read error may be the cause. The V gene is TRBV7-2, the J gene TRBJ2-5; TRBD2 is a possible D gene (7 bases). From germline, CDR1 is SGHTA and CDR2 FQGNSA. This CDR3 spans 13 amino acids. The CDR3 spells CASRCWGGDTLTF. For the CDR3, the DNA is TGTGCCAGCAGGTGCTGGGGGGGGGACACCCTGACCTTC.

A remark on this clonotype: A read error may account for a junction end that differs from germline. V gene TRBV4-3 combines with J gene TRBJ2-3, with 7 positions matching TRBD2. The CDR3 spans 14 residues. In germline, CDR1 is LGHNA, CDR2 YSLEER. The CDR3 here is CASRGGGGTNMQYF. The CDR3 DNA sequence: TGCGCCAGCAGGGGGGGGGGGGGAACAAACATGCAGTACTTT.

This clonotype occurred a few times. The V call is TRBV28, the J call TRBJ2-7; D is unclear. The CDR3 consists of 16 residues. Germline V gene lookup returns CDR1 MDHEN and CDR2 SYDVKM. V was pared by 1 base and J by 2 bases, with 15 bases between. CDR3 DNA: TGTGCCAGCAGTTTATCATCAGGACGGAAACCCTACGAGCAGTACTTC. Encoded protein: CASSLSSGRKPYEQYF.

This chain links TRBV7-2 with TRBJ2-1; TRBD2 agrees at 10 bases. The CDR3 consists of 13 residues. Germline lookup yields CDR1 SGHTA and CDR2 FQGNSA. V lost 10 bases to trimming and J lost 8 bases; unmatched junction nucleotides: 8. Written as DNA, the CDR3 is TGTGCCAACCGAAGGACTAGCGGACATGAGCAGTTCTTC. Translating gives CANRRTSGHEQFF.

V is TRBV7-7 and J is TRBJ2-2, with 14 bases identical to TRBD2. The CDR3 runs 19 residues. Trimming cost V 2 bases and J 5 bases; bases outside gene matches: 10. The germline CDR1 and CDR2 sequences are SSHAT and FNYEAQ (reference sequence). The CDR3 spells CASSLMEPGLAGETGELFF. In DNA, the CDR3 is TGTGCCAGCAGCTTAATGGAGCCGGGACTAGCGGGAGAAACCGGGGAGCTGTTTTTT.

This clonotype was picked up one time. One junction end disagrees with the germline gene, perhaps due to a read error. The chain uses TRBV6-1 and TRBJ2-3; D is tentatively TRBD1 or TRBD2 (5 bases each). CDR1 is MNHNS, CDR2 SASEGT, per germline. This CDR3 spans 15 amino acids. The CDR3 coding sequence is TGTGCCAGTGACACGGGGCTGGGAGCCAAAAATACTCAGTACTTT. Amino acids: CASDTGLGAKNTQYF.

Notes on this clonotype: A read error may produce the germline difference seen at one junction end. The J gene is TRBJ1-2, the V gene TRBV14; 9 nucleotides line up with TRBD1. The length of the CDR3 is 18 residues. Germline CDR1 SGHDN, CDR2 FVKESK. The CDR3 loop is CASSQDRLRGQGNYGYTF. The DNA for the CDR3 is TGTGCCAGCAGCCAAGACCGGCTTAGAGGACAGGGGAACTACGGCTACACCTTC.

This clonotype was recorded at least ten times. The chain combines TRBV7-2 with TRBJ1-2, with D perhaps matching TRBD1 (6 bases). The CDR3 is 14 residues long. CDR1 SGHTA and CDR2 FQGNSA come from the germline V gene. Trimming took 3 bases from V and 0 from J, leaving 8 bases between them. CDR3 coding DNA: TGTGCCAGCAGCTTTGGGGACACTAACTATGGCTACACCTTC. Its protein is CASSFGDTNYGYTF.

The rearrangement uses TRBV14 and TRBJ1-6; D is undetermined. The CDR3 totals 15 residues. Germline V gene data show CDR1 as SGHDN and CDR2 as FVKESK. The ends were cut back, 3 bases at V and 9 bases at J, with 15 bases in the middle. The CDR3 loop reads CASSHPDPPSSPLHF. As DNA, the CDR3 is TGTGCCAGCAGCCACCCAGACCCTCCAAGTTCACCCCTCCACTTT. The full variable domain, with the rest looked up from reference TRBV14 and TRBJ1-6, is EAGVTQFPSHSVIEKGQTVTLRCDPISGHDNLYWYRRVMGKEIKFLLHFVKESKQDESGMPNNRFLAERTGGTYSTLKVQPAELEDSGVYFCASSHPDPPSSPLHFGNGTRLTVT.

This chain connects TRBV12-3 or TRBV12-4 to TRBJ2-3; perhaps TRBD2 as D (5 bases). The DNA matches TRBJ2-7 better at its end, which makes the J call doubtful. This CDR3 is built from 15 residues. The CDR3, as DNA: TGTGCCCGCGGCTCTGCGCGGCTAGCCACAAATACGCAGTACTTC. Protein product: CARGSARLATNTQYF.

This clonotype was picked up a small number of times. Written as DNA, the CDR3 is TGTGCCAGCAGCTTAACTAGCGTCCAAGAGACCCAGTACTTC. Protein sequence: CASSLTSVQETQYF. V usage is TRBV7-2 and J usage is TRBJ2-5, with 7 bases matching TRBD2. CDR1 and CDR2 (germline): SGHTA, FQGNSA. This CDR3 is 14 amino acids long. The ends lost 2 bases at V and 1 base at J; junction bases unmatched: 1. Supplemented by reference TRBV7-2 and TRBJ2-5, the full variable domain reads GAGVSQSPSNKVTEKGKDVELRCDPISGHTALYWYRQSLGQGLEFLIYFQGNSAPDKSGLPSDRFSAERTGGSVSTLTIQRTQQEDSAVYLCASSLTSVQETQYFGPGTRLLVL.